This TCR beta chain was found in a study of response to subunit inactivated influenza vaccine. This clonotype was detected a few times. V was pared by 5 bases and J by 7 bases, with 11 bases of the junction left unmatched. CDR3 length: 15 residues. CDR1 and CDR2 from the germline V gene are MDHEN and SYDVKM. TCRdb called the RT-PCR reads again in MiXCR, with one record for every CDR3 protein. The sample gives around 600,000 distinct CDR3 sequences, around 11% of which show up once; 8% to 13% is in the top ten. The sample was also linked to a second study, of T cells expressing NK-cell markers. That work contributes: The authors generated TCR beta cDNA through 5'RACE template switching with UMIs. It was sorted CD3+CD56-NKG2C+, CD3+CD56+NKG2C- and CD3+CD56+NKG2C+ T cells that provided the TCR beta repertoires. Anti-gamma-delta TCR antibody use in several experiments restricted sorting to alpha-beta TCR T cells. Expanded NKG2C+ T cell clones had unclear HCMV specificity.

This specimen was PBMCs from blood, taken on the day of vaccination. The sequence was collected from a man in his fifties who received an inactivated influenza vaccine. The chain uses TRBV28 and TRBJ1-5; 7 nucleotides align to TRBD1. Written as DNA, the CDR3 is TGTGCCAGCAGTGCCCACAGGGGAGGAGGACAGCCCCAGCATTTT. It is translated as CASSAHRGGGQPQHF.